This TCR beta chain was profiled in a study of blood T cell repertoires in COVID-19 (dated by TCRdb to the early 2020s). Study-level background: Collaborator samples came from the United States, Italy and Spain and covered acute and convalescent phases of COVID-19. The prospective study material was composed of cDNA or gDNA derived from T cells, B-cell-depleted T cells, or PBMCs. The dataset comprised deeply sampled blood TCRbeta repertoires from subjects exposed to, actively infected with, or recovered from COVID-19. A freely available public database, intended as a resource for researchers studying the immune response to SARS-CoV-2, is where the repertoires were released. Samples came from the ongoing ImmuneRACE study (first 160 participants) plus 1,254 subjects from 6 global collaborators. Nearly every sample came with metadata listing a de-identified subject ID, COVID-19 status, age in years and sex. Where available, HLA class I and class II types were taken from metadata supplied by the sample provider and were not determined by assay-based typing.

Each collaborating institution followed its own protocols to collect whole blood in K2EDTA tubes. Collaborator samples were shipped for TCRbeta analysis as frozen whole blood, isolated PBMCs, or DNA extracted from either sample type. TCRbeta CDR3 regions were amplified from genomic DNA using the immunoSEQ Assay, a bias-controlled multiplex PCR. Per the source publication's procedure: The number of nucleated cells in each sample was estimated by amplification of reference gene primers within the assay. To quantify the absolute abundance of each unique TCRbeta CDR3 rearrangement, sequence reads were collapsed and filtered. Productive Simpson clonality was computed per sample as the square root of Simpson's diversity index over productive rearrangements. Imported from immuneACCESS, the table was reduced by TCRdb to in-frame sequences with V and J called. These copies leave out some clones; in studies compared against another copy, an unresolved V gene accounts for under half, and the cause of the remainder is not known. The D gene and trimming were derived from the DNA, and the V and J assignments and clone size from that table. The sample profile shows roughly 150,000 clones; 82% of them were found once. The ten largest clones add up to about 4.2% of the sample.

What the work shows at the level of the full study, not this receptor alone: How much clinical and demographic metadata was included differed by source and by participant, and the metadata was provided uncurated.

Reading the germline V gene (reference sequence) gives CDR1 SEHNR and CDR2 FQNEAQ. The CDR3 measures 16 amino acids from cysteine to phenylalanine. Only the CDR3 DNA is retained, 48 bases long and in frame from the first base. Trimming takes 5 bases from V and 0 bases from J, and the germline ends sit 16 bases apart. With regard to this clone: This clone's antigen is unknown. One base away there is no much larger clone; base qualities are not given.

The receptor's source is a woman aged 80 or over with acute or convalescent COVID-19. Sequenced input: peripheral blood. The rearrangement combines TRBV7-9 with TRBJ1-2; the best D guess is TRBD1, with 5 bases matching. The CDR3 loop reads CASSGTTKDTNYGYTF. In nucleotide form, the sequence is TGTGCCAGCAGCGGAACGACAAAGGACACTAACTATGGCTACACCTTC.